Below are 27 T cell receptor beta chains sequenced from a single sample in a study of vaccination and CD4 T cells after COVID-19. These TCRs' antigens remain unknown. The treatment denotes: approximately 10-day PBMC culture with coronavirus spike peptide pools or control peptides (ViraFEST assay). An unexposed donor provided the CD4+ T cells, which were collected before the COVID-19 pandemic (2011-2018). Sequenced with the Oncomine TCR Beta short-read assay was DNA taken from cultured CD4+ T cells. TCRdb re-analysed the PCR reads in MiXCR, keeping a single row per CDR3 protein. The profile shows fewer than 9,500 distinct CDR3 sequences, roughly 29% of them singletons. Sequenced sample: CD4+ T cells from blood, cultured in vitro. These TCRs come from a human donor in good health.

The CDR3 region is CASSPGRGVYTEAFF. DNA of the CDR3: TGTGCCAGCAGTCCGGGGAGAGGGGTATACACTGAAGCTTTCTTT. V gene TRBV12-3 or TRBV12-4 combines with J gene TRBJ1-1, with D maybe TRBD1 (5 bases). Deletions cut 5 bases from V and 3 bases from J, with 16 bases between. The length of the CDR3 is 15 residues.

The V gene is TRBV24-1, the J gene TRBJ2-3; the match to TRBD2 covers 14 bases. This CDR3 spans 15 amino acids. The germline V gene encodes CDR1 KGHDR and CDR2 SFDVKD. V shed 4 bases, J shed 7 bases, and the junction held 3 bases outside the gene matches. The CDR3 coding sequence is TGTGCCACCAGTGACTGGACTAGCGGGGGGCATACGCAGTATTTT. Its translation: CATSDWTSGGHTQYF.

The V call is TRBV5-1, the J call TRBJ1-6, with D perhaps TRBD1 (6 bases). From germline, CDR1 is SGHRS and CDR2 YFSETQ. The CDR3 sequence is 15 residues long. V lost 0 bases, J lost 8 bases, and 12 bases lay in between. The CDR3 is CASSLGTGRDSPLHF. CDR3 nucleotides: TGCGCCAGCAGCTTGGGTACAGGGAGAGATTCACCCCTCCACTTT.

The chain links TRBV7-9 to TRBJ1-1, with unresolved D. The CDR3 is 14 amino acids. Germline values: CDR1 SEHNR, CDR2 FQNEAQ (reference sequence). The V end was cut by 3 bases, the J end by 0 bases, with 8 bases between. This CDR3 is CASSFGGMNTEAFF. CDR3 DNA: TGTGCCAGCAGCTTTGGCGGGATGAACACTGAAGCTTTCTTT.

The V call is TRBV7-9, the J call TRBJ2-1; possibly TRBD1 for D (5 bases). V was clipped by 5 bases and J by 0 bases, with 11 bases between them. Germline CDR1 is SEHNR and CDR2 is FQNEAQ (reference sequence). This CDR3 region has 15 residues. CDR3 sequence reads: CASSAQGSSYNEQFF. CDR3 coding DNA: TGTGCCAGCAGCGCCCAGGGCAGCTCCTACAATGAGCAGTTCTTC.

This clonotype appeared a few times. V and J are TRBV6-5 and TRBJ1-2, with 7 bases fitting TRBD1. Per the germline V gene, CDR1 is MNHEY and CDR2 is SVGAGI. The V gene end was trimmed by 2 bases and the J gene end by 4 bases; junction bases not matched to a gene: 1. The CDR3 consists of 13 residues. DNA of the CDR3: TGTGCCAGCAGTTACAGGGACAGCTATGGCTACACCTTC. The encoded protein is CASSYRDSYGYTF.

This clonotype was counted between two and nine times. The chain employs TRBV20-1 and TRBJ1-2; D remains unclear. Germline CDR1 and CDR2: DFQATT and SNEGSKA (reference sequence). This CDR3 is built from 12 residues. Trimming removed 3 bases from V and 3 bases from J, with 8 bases in between. The CDR3 DNA reads TGCAGTGCTAGCCAGCAGGACTATGGCTACACCTTC. As protein: CSASQQDYGYTF.

On this clonotype itself: This clone may be a read error of a much larger clone one base away. V usage is TRBV20-1 and J usage is TRBJ1-2, with D perhaps matching TRBD1 (5 bases). CDR3 length: 12 amino acids. V lost 5 bases to trimming and J lost 3 bases, with 10 bases between them. Per the germline V gene, CDR1 is DFQATT and CDR2 is SNEGSKA (reference sequence). The CDR3 DNA sequence: TGCAGTGCTTCCCTGACAGACTATGGCTACACCTTC. It translates to CSASLTDYGYTF.

The chain links TRBV6-1 to TRBJ1-3; D ambiguous. V lost 4 bases, J lost 8 bases, and 12 bases lay in between. The germline V gene has CDR1 MNHNS and CDR2 SASEGT. This CDR3 spans 13 amino acids. CDR3 nucleotide sequence: TGTGCCAGCAGTGTGGTTCTAGGCGACACCATATATTTT. It translates to CASSVVLGDTIYF.

The rearrangement uses TRBV6-1 and TRBJ1-5; D remains unclear. This CDR3 is 12 amino acids long. The germline V gene has CDR1 MNHNS and CDR2 SASEGT. The V gene lost 4 bases and the J gene lost 5 bases, with 6 bases spanning the gap. In nucleotides, the CDR3 is TGTGCCAGCAGTGGATGGGATCAGCCCCAGCATTTT. Translating gives CASSGWDQPQHF.

This clonotype was recorded a few times. The chain joins TRBV7-3 to TRBJ1-1, with TRBD1 matching over 7 bases. This CDR3 spans 14 amino acids. The germline gives CDR1 SGHTA, CDR2 FQGTGA. Losses at the gene ends were 5 bases for V and 6 bases for J; bases not matched to a gene: 9. CDR3 amino acids: CASSPRRGQAEAFF. The CDR3 DNA is TGTGCCAGCAGCCCAAGAAGGGGGCAGGCTGAAGCTTTCTTT. The whole variable domain, remainder taken from reference TRBV7-3 and TRBJ1-1, is GAGVSQTPSNKVTEKGKYVELRCDPISGHTALYWYRQSLGQGPEFLIYFQGTGAADDSGLPNDRFFAVRPEGSVSTLKIQRTERGDSAVYLCASSPRRGQAEAFFGQGTRLTVV.

V gene TRBV19 combines with J gene TRBJ2-7; 9 bases agree with TRBD1. Per the germline V gene, CDR1 is LNHDA and CDR2 is SQIVND (reference sequence). J lost 5 bases, V lost 6 bases, and 5 bases had no gene match. This CDR3 is built from 13 residues. The CDR3 DNA sequence: TGTGCCAGTAGCCGGGACAGGGCGGACGAGCAGTACTTC. Translated: CASSRDRADEQYF.

This clonotype was seen a few times. This chain connects TRBV20-1 to TRBJ1-1; TRBD1 might be the D (6 bases). The CDR3 is 12 residues long. The ends were cut back, 6 bases at V and 3 bases at J, with 11 bases in the middle. Germline lookup yields CDR1 DFQATT and CDR2 SNEGSKA (reference sequence). CDR3 protein: CSAGKGDTEAFF. The CDR3 DNA reads TGCAGTGCCGGGAAGGGGGACACTGAAGCTTTCTTT.

The chain has TRBV28 and TRBJ1-5; D unresolved. The germline V gene has CDR1 MDHEN and CDR2 SYDVKM. Deletions cut 2 bases from V and 0 bases from J, with 2 bases between. This CDR3 is 13 amino acids long. CDR3 amino acids: CASSLNSNQPQHF. Written as DNA, the CDR3 is TGTGCCAGCAGTTTAAATAGCAATCAGCCCCAGCATTTT. Using reference TRBV28 and TRBJ1-5 for the parts outside the CDR3, the full variable domain is DVKVTQSSRYLVKRTGEKVFLECVQDMDHENMFWYRQDPGLGLRLIYFSYDVKMKEKGDIPEGYSVSREKKERFSLILESASTNQTSMYLCASSLNSNQPQHFGDGTRLSIL.

This chain joins TRBV4-2 and TRBJ2-3; TRBD2 agrees at 9 bases. Losses at the gene ends were 0 bases for V and 4 bases for J; bases not matched to a gene: 2. This CDR3 comprises 15 residues. Germline V gene lookup returns CDR1 LGHNA and CDR2 YNFKEQ. The CDR3 region is CASSQERGGPDTQYF. The DNA of the CDR3 is TGTGCCAGCAGCCAAGAGCGGGGGGGCCCAGATACGCAGTATTTT.

V and J are TRBV19 and TRBJ1-3; a weak D match, TRBD1 (6 bases). Trimming pared 8 bases from V and 0 bases from J, leaving 11 bases between. The CDR3 totals 14 residues. Germline V lookup: CDR1 LNHDA, CDR2 SQIVND (reference sequence). CDR3 loop: CASGQTFSGNTIYF. The CDR3 coding sequence is TGTGCCAGTGGACAGACATTCTCTGGAAACACCATATATTTT.

This clonotype was counted a few times. The rearrangement links TRBV7-8 to TRBJ1-5, with D possibly being TRBD1 (6 bases). V was clipped by 5 bases and J by 6 bases, with 17 bases between them. This CDR3 has 15 residues. Germline CDR1 and CDR2: SGHVS and FQNEAQ. In DNA form, the CDR3 reads TGTGCCAGCAGCCTCTACAGGGTGAAGGGTCAGCCCCAGCATTTT. Translation gives CASSLYRVKGQPQHF.

This clonotype was detected a few times. Here the CDR3 DNA reads TGTGCCAGCAGAGACGGGGGCCCCCTTAATGAGCAGTTCTTC. Protein: CASRDGGPLNEQFF. This chain joins TRBV6-2 or TRBV6-3 and TRBJ2-1; possibly TRBD1 or TRBD2 for D (6 bases each). Germline CDR1 reads MNHEY; CDR2 reads SVGEGT. Trimming shortened V by 6 bases and J by 7 bases, and 16 bases separated the two germline ends. The CDR3 sequence is 14 residues long.

This sequence joins TRBV7-8 and TRBJ1-4; D unclear. Germline CDR1 is SGHVS and CDR2 is FQNEAQ. The length of the CDR3 is 12 residues. The V gene lost 5 bases and the J gene lost 7 bases, with 8 bases spanning the gap. The CDR3 here is CASSLKAEKLFF. The DNA of the CDR3 is TGTGCCAGCAGCCTCAAGGCTGAAAAACTGTTTTTT.

The chain uses TRBV30 and TRBJ1-2, with a tentative D call TRBD1 (5 bases). Germline V gene lookup returns CDR1 GTSNPN and CDR2 SVGIG (reference sequence). V dropped 2 bases and J dropped 1 base, with 20 bases sitting between them. The length of the CDR3 is 17 residues. CDR3 residues: CAWSIGQTILGNYGYTF. CDR3 bases: TGTGCCTGGAGTATAGGACAAACTATATTGGGTAACTATGGCTACACCTTC.

This clonotype was observed a few times. The chain is built from TRBV11-2 and TRBJ1-6, with D perhaps TRBD1 (5 bases). The V end was cut by 4 bases, the J end by 6 bases, with 19 bases between. The CDR3 runs to 17 residues. Germline lookup yields CDR1 SGHAT and CDR2 FQNNGV. CDR3 sequence reads: CASSSFLSGHFNSPLHF. The CDR3 DNA follows: TGTGCCAGCAGCTCTTTCTTATCCGGACACTTTAATTCACCCCTCCACTTT.

The genes are TRBV7-2 and TRBJ1-5, with D possibly matching TRBD1 (6 bases). The ends were cut back, 0 bases at V and 2 bases at J, with 8 bases in the middle. The CDR3 has 15 residues. Germline V gene data show CDR1 as SGHTA and CDR2 as FQGNSA. CDR3 DNA: TGTGCCAGCAGCTTAGCACCAGGGGGCAATCAGCCCCAGCATTTT. Its translation: CASSLAPGGNQPQHF.

The chain links TRBV10-3 to TRBJ2-5; 8 bases map to TRBD1. The CDR3 has 15 amino acids. CDR1 is ENHRY and CDR2 is SYGVKD in the germline V gene. V was clipped by 6 bases and J by 1 base; unmatched bases: 7. The CDR3 spells CAIRDRQGFQETQYF. For the CDR3, the DNA is TGTGCCATCAGGGATAGACAGGGGTTCCAAGAGACCCAGTACTTC.

This clonotype was detected a few times. This chain links TRBV10-3 with TRBJ1-2; possibly TRBD1 for D (6 bases). Trimming left V 5 bases short and J 6 bases short, with 10 bases between. The CDR3 totals 12 residues. CDR1 and CDR2 (germline): ENHRY, SYGVKD. CDR3 residues: CAISLGGDGYTF. The DNA for the CDR3 is TGTGCCATCAGTCTAGGGGGGGATGGCTACACCTTC.

This clonotype was picked up a small number of times. The chain links TRBV6-4 to TRBJ2-6; D gene unclear. Deletions cut 0 bases from V and 0 bases from J, with 3 bases between. Per germline, CDR1 MRHNA and CDR2 SNTAGT. The CDR3 sequence is 15 residues long. The CDR3 loop is CASSDSSSGANVLTF. CDR3 nucleotide sequence: TGTGCCAGCAGTGACTCCAGCTCTGGGGCCAACGTCCTGACTTTC.

This chain joins TRBV11-2 and TRBJ1-2; D gene unclear. With 8 bases removed from V and 1 base from J, the gap between germline ends came to 11 bases. This CDR3 is 13 amino acids long. Germline V gives CDR1 SGHAT, CDR2 FQNNGV. CDR3 residues: CASGSGGNYGYTF. In nucleotides, the CDR3 is TGTGCCAGCGGTTCCGGTGGTAACTATGGCTACACCTTC.

CDR3 coding DNA: TGCAGTGCTAGAGATATGCTAGCGGTCGACGAGCAGTACTTC. Protein product: CSARDMLAVDEQYF. This chain uses TRBV20-1 with TRBJ2-7; 7 bases agree with TRBD2. J lost 5 bases, V lost 0 bases, and 7 bases had no gene match. The germline gives CDR1 DFQATT, CDR2 SNEGSKA (reference sequence). This CDR3 region has 14 residues.